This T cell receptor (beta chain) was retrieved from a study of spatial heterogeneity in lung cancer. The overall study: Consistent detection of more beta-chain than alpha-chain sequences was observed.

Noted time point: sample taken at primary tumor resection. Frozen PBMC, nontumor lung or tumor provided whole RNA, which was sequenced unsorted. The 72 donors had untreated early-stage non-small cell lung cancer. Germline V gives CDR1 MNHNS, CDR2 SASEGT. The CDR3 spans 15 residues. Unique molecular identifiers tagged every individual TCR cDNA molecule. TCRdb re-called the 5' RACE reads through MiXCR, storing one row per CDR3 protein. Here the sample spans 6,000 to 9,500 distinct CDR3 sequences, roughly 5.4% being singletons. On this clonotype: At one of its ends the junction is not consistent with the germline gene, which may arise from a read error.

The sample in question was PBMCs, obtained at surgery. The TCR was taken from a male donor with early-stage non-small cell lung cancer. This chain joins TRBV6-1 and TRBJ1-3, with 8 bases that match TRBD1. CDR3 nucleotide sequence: TGTGTCAGCAGTTCCGACAGGGGTTCTGGAAACACCATATATTTT. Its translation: CVSSSDRGSGNTIYF.